The entry below describes one T cell receptor beta chain. Its target is not known. Trimming stripped 5 bases from V and 0 bases from J, with 19 bases between. CDR1 is SGHVS, CDR2 FQNEAQ, per germline. The CDR3 has 17 residues. Generated by immunoSEQ multiplex PCR, the TCRdb table keeps only in-frame clones and is missing some. The data contain more than 30,000 clones, about four fifths of them singletons. This entry comes from a study of T cells in narcolepsy. General study results and limits: Reportedly, autoreactive clonotypes were serially detected in patients' blood but not controls'. No autoreactive T cell clone sequences appeared in some memory CD4+ repertoires. Autoreactive HCRT-specific and TRIB2-specific clonotypes were marked in same-patient CSF-versus-blood CD4+ comparisons.

The chain uses TRBV7-8 and TRBJ2-5; D is tentatively TRBD1 or TRBD2 (6 bases each). The sequence came from a human donor with narcolepsy. Specimen: CD45RA- memory CD4+ T cells from PBMCs. CDR3 sequence reads: CASSLPGEGGNQETQYF. The CDR3 nucleotides read TGTGCCAGCAGCCTCCCGGGGGAAGGGGGAAACCAAGAGACCCAGTACTTC.